This T cell receptor beta chain came from a study of T cells in Graves' hyperthyroidism and ophthalmopathy. This CDR3 has 14 residues. With 6 bases clipped from V and 5 bases from J, the junction kept 10 bases outside the gene matches. The germline CDR1 and CDR2 sequences are SGHRS and YFSETQ. Amplification yielded TCR beta CDR3 regions, with RNA transcripts as the source. A set of HTBI primers served as the primers for a first-round RT-PCR of the TCR CDR3. TCRdb independently ran MiXCR on the multiplex PCR reads; one entry per CDR3 protein. The sample shows 600,000 to 900,000 distinct CDR3 sequences, roughly 17% of them seen only once.

The sequencing input was blood. This receptor was identified in a man aged 18 to 30 with Graves' hyperthyroidism. The V and J genes are TRBV5-1 and TRBJ2-5, with 7 bases aligning to TRBD2. The CDR3 nucleotides read TGCGCCAGCAACGTTGGGGAGGGCATGGAGACCCAGTACTTC. Its translation is CASNVGEGMETQYF. Complete variable domain (other parts from reference TRBV5-1 and TRBJ2-5): KAGVTQTPRYLIKTRGQQVTLSCSPISGHRSVSWYQQTPGQGLQFLFEYFSETQRNKGNFPGRFSGRQFSNSRSEMNVSTLELGDSALYLCASNVGEGMETQYFGPGTRLLVL.